The T cell receptor (beta chain) under discussion was sequenced for a study of identical twins. After template switching added a universal primer site, the resulting cDNA carried unique molecular identifiers. MiXCR, run by TCRdb on the 5' RACE reads, gives a single entry per CDR3 protein. The table lists hundreds of thousands of distinct CDR3 sequences, around 6.1% of them singletons, with about 2% in the top ten. With V trimmed by 4 bases and J by 9 bases, 5 bases remained unmatched. The CDR3 runs 14 residues. The V gene's germline CDR1 is DFQATT and CDR2 SNEGSKA (reference sequence). Study-level points and caveats: The study found that models underestimated out-of-frame TCR alpha sharing in monozygotic twins. Where beta out-of-frame sequences were concerned, excess twin sharing was weaker.

Remarks on this clonotype: The antigen is unknown.

The sample was naive T cells sorted from blood. The receptor was derived from a young man in good health. The chain couples TRBV20-1 to TRBJ2-1; 14 bases line up with TRBD2. Here the CDR3 DNA reads TGCAGTGCTAAGGGACTAGCGGGAGTTCTTGAGCAGTTCTTC. Protein product: CSAKGLAGVLEQFF.